One and the same sample provided the 15 T cell receptor beta chains below, sequenced in a study of blood T cell repertoires in COVID-19. Libraries were prepared by immunoSEQ multiplex PCR; TCRdb keeps only in-frame clonotypes and omits some of them. Of approximately 150,000 clones detected, around 85% appear once; the ten largest clones hold roughly 3.3%. The sample was peripheral blood. The source is a man aged 70-80 years with acute or convalescent COVID-19.

This clone has only one observation. The rearrangement links TRBV19 to TRBJ2-3, with D perhaps TRBD2 (5 bases). CDR1 is LNHDA, CDR2 SQIVND, per germline (reference sequence). Trimming left V 3 bases short and J 1 base short, with 11 bases between. The CDR3 loop spans 15 amino acids. CDR3 in DNA: TGTGCCAGTAGTATTAGCGCACGGGGCACAGATACGCAGTATTTT. It encodes CASSISARGTDTQYF.

This clone was counted a single time. The V and J genes are TRBV7-6 and TRBJ2-1; D perhaps matches TRBD2 (5 bases). V shed 1 base and J shed 2 bases, with 15 bases lying between them. CDR1 is SGHVS, CDR2 FNYEAQ, per germline. The CDR3 is 17 amino acids. The CDR3 reads CASSLGGQDTPYNEQFF. The CDR3 coding sequence is TGTGCCAGCAGCTTAGGAGGGCAGGATACCCCCTACAATGAGCAGTTCTTC. Drawing the rest from reference TRBV7-6 and TRBJ2-1, the complete variable domain is GAGVSQSPRYKVTKRGQDVALRCDPISGHVSLYWYRQALGQGPEFLTYFNYEAQQDKSGLPNDRFSAERPEGSISTLTIQRTEQRDSAMYRCASSLGGQDTPYNEQFFGPGTRLTVL.

V gene TRBV27 combines with J gene TRBJ2-3, with D uncertain. The CDR3 extends over 11 amino acids. The V gene's germline CDR1 is MNHEY and CDR2 SMNVEV (reference sequence). V was shortened by 5 bases and J by 5 bases, with 5 bases between the two germline ends. The CDR3 here is CASSLVDTQYF. The CDR3 region has the DNA TGTGCCAGCAGTCTCGTAGATACGCAGTATTTT.

This rearrangement joins TRBV6-2 or TRBV6-3 to TRBJ2-7; the match to TRBD1 covers 10 bases. Trimming cost V 5 bases and J 1 base; bases outside gene matches: 5. This CDR3 has 15 amino acids. CDR1 is MNHEY, CDR2 SVGEGT, per germline. CDR3 sequence: CASSPGTGVSYEQYF. CDR3 bases: TGTGCCAGCAGTCCCGGGACAGGGGTATCCTACGAGCAGTACTTC.

This chain connects TRBV27 to TRBJ2-5; TRBD2 matches at 10 bases. Per the germline V gene, CDR1 is MNHEY and CDR2 is SMNVEV (reference sequence). The CDR3 is 16 amino acids. The J segment lost 5 bases and the V segment lost 4 bases, leaving 10 bases of the junction unmatched. The CDR3 DNA reads TGTGCCAGCAGTTCCCAAGCGGGAGGGCTTCGGGAGACCCAGTACTTC. It codes for CASSSQAGGLRETQYF.

The chain combines TRBV7-8 with TRBJ2-2; 7 nucleotides match TRBD1. The CDR3 covers 17 residues. V lost 4 bases, J lost 0 bases, and 8 bases stayed unmatched. The germline gives CDR1 SGHVS, CDR2 FQNEAQ. The CDR3 DNA follows: TGTGCCAGCAGCTCCAAAAGGGGGCAGGCGAACACCGGGGAGCTGTTTTTT. Amino acids: CASSSKRGQANTGELFF.

The rearrangement links TRBV30 to TRBJ2-3; 7 bases are shared with TRBD1. Losses at the gene ends were 2 bases for V and 7 bases for J; bases not matched to a gene: 12. This CDR3 spans 15 amino acids. Per germline, CDR1 GTSNPN and CDR2 SVGIG (reference sequence). The CDR3 DNA is TGTGCCTGGAGTTTTCGGGGCCAGGGGGAAAATACGCAGTATTTT. Amino acid sequence: CAWSFRGQGENTQYF.

A remark on this clone: This sample also contains other DNA sequences that code for the same CDR3. The V and J genes are TRBV2 and TRBJ2-7; possible D gene TRBD1, 5 bases. The germline CDR1 and CDR2 sequences are SNHLY and FYNNEI. Trimming shortened V by 1 base and J by 2 bases, and 9 bases separated the two germline ends. The CDR3 is 14 amino acids. Written as DNA, the CDR3 is TGTGCCAGCAGTGAAGGTACAGGACCCTACGAGCAGTACTTC. Protein product: CASSEGTGPYEQYF.

The chain uses TRBV28 and TRBJ1-4, with D possibly TRBD1 on 6 matching bases. The CDR3 consists of 16 residues. Trimming pared 5 bases from V and 7 bases from J, leaving 20 bases between. Germline V gene data show CDR1 as MDHEN and CDR2 as SYDVKM. Here the CDR3 reads CASSPYPDRRFEKLFF. CDR3 DNA sequence: TGTGCCAGCAGTCCCTACCCGGACAGAAGATTTGAAAAACTGTTTTTT.

The rearrangement uses TRBV19 and TRBJ1-5, with TRBD1 identical over 10 bases. With V trimmed by 8 bases and J by 1 base, 11 bases remained unmatched. The CDR3 consists of 17 residues. CDR1 LNHDA and CDR2 SQIVND come from the germline V gene (reference sequence). The CDR3 sequence is CASAIPGQGMSNQPQHF. In DNA, the CDR3 is TGTGCCAGTGCAATTCCGGGACAGGGGATGAGCAATCAGCCCCAGCATTTT. Full variable domain (remainder filled in from reference TRBV19 and TRBJ1-5): DGGITQSPKYLFRKEGQNVTLSCEQNLNHDAMYWYRQDPGQGLRLIYYSQIVNDFQKGDIAEGYSVSREKKESFPLTVTSAQKNPTAFYLCASAIPGQGMSNQPQHFGDGTRLSIL.

This clone turned up a few times. This chain uses TRBV27 with TRBJ2-7, with 9 bases lining up with TRBD2. After removal of 0 bases from V and 6 bases from J, the junction contained 9 bases not matched to a gene. Germline V gives CDR1 MNHEY, CDR2 SMNVEV (reference sequence). The CDR3 extends over 16 amino acids. The CDR3 DNA sequence: TGTGCCAGCAGTTTATCGATTGGACTAGCGCTTGGCGAGCAGTACTTC. Translation gives CASSLSIGLALGEQYF.

V is TRBV10-1 and J is TRBJ2-7; 9 bases are shared with TRBD2. V gave up 2 bases and J gave up 4 bases; unmatched junction bases: 9. The germline V gene encodes CDR1 WNHNN and CDR2 SYGVQD (reference sequence). This CDR3 is built from 16 residues. This CDR3 is CASSEGVVSGSYEQYF. The DNA for the CDR3 is TGCGCCAGCAGTGAGGGGGTGGTTAGCGGGAGTTACGAGCAGTACTTC.

This chain connects TRBV2 to TRBJ1-6; no clear D gene. The CDR3 contains 17 residues. Germline V gene data show CDR1 as SNHLY and CDR2 as FYNNEI. V was trimmed by 0 bases and J by 10 bases, leaving 19 bases between them. CDR3 sequence reads: CASSEAQVGDWESPLHF. The CDR3 bases are TGTGCCAGCAGTGAAGCGCAAGTCGGGGATTGGGAATCACCCCTCCACTTT.

This clone showed up just a few times. The chain employs TRBV2 and TRBJ2-5; tentative D call: TRBD1 (6 bases). The CDR3 consists of 15 residues. Trimming took 4 bases from V and 5 from J, leaving 17 bases between them. The V gene's germline CDR1 is SNHLY and CDR2 FYNNEI. The CDR3 DNA follows: TGTGCCAGCAGTGCCACCGCACAGGGTTTGGAGACCCAGTACTTC. It encodes CASSATAQGLETQYF.

The chain recombines TRBV19 with TRBJ2-1; TRBD2 aligns across 14 bases. The CDR3 runs 16 residues. With V trimmed by 5 bases and J by 9 bases, 9 bases remained unmatched. Germline CDR1 is LNHDA and CDR2 is SQIVND (reference sequence). CDR3 coding DNA: TGTGCCAGTAGTGCCGGGACTAGCGGGAGCGTTGCTGAGCAGTTCTTC. Its protein product is CASSAGTSGSVAEQFF.